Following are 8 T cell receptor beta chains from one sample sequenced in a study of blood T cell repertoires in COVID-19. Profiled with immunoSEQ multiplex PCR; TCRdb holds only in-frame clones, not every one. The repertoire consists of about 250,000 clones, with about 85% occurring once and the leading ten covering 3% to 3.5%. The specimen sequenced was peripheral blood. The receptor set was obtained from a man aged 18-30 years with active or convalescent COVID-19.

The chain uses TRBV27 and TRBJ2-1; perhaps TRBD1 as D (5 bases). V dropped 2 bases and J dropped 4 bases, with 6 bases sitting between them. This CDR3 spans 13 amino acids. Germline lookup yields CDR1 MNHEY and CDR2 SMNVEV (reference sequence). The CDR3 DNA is TGTGCCAGCAGTTTACAGGGATACAATGAGCAGTTCTTC. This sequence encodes CASSLQGYNEQFF.

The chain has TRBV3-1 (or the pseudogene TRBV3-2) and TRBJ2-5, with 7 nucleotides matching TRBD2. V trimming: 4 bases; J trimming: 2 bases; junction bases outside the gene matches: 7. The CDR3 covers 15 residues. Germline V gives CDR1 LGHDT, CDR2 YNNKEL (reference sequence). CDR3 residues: CASSPGTIEQETQYF. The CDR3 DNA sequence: TGTGCCAGCAGCCCCGGGACTATTGAACAAGAGACCCAGTACTTC.

The CDR3 here is CASSVEGEKLFF. CDR3 nucleotide sequence: TGCGCCAGCAGCGTGGAGGGGGAAAAACTGTTTTTT. The rearrangement uses TRBV5-1 and TRBJ1-4, with a tentative D call TRBD1 (5 bases). CDR1 SGHRS and CDR2 YFSETQ come from the germline V gene. CDR3 length equals 12 residues. The V and J ends lost 4 bases and 8 bases respectively, with 9 bases between them.

The CDR3 region is CASSPRDTARQETQYF. The CDR3 nucleotides read TGTGCCAGCAGTCCACGGGACACAGCACGACAAGAGACCCAGTACTTC. V and J are TRBV6-2 or TRBV6-3 and TRBJ2-5; maybe TRBD1 (6 bases). The germline gives CDR1 MNHEY, CDR2 SVGEGT. V was shortened by 5 bases and J by 2 bases, with 18 bases between the two germline ends. The CDR3 has 16 amino acids.

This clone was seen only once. This chain's CDR3 is CASSSGTSEYYEQYF. The DNA for the CDR3 is TGTGCCAGCAGCTCCGGGACTAGCGAGTACTACGAGCAGTACTTC. This sequence joins TRBV6-5 and TRBJ2-7, with 10 bases matching TRBD2. The CDR3 runs 15 residues. The junction had 8 bases not matched to a gene; V was cut back by 6 bases and J by 3 bases. Germline V gene lookup returns CDR1 MNHEY and CDR2 SVGAGI.

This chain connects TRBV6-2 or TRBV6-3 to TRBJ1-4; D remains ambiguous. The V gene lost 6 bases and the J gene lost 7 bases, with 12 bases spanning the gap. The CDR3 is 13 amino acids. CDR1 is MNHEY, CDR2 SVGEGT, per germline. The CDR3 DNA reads TGTGCCAGCAGCCCCCTTAACGGTGAAAAACTGTTTTTT. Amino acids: CASSPLNGEKLFF.

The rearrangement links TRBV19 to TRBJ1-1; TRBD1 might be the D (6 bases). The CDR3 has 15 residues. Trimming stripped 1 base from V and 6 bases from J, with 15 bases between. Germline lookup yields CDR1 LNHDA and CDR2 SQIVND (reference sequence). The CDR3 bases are TGTGCCAGTAGTATAGGCAGGGGTCGTCAGCCTGAAGCTTTCTTT. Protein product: CASSIGRGRQPEAFF.

The CDR3 here is CATSDRTDPSTDTQYF. CDR3 coding DNA: TGTGCCACCAGTGACCGGACAGACCCTAGCACAGATACGCAGTATTTT. This chain joins TRBV24-1 and TRBJ2-3; D is possibly TRBD1 (6 bases). The CDR3 runs to 16 residues. V lost 4 bases, J lost 0 bases, and 13 bases lay in between. Germline V gene data show CDR1 as KGHDR and CDR2 as SFDVKD.